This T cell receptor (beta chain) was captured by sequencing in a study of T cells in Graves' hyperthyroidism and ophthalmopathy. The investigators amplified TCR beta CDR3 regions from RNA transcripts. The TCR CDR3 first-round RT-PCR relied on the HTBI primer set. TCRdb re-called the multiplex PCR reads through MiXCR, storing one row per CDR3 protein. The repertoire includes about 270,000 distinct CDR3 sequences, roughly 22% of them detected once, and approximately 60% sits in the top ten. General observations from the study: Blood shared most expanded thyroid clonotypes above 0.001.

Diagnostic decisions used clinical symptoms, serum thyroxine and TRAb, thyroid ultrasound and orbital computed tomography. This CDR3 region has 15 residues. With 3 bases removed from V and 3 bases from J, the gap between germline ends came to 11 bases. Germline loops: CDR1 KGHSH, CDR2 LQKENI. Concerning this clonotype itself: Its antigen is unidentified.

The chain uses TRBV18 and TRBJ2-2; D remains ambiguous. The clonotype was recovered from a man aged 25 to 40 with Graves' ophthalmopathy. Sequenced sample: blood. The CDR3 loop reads CASSPVELYTGELFF. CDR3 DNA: TGTGCCAGCTCACCGGTTGAACTCTACACCGGGGAGCTGTTTTTT.